This record concerns one T cell receptor (beta chain) sequence. The data derive from a study of blood T cell repertoires in COVID-19. Across the whole study: Samples representing acute and convalescent COVID-19 were sourced from the United States, Italy and Spain. In each case, the material was cDNA or gDNA derived from T cells, B-cell-depleted T cells, or PBMCs.

How the authors handled the data: Reference gene primer amplification gave nucleated cell count estimates. Produced via immunoSEQ multiplex PCR; TCRdb's table is partial and in-frame only. D and trimming were read from the DNA, whereas the V and J calls and clone size are those reported in that table. The sample contains more than 200,000 clones, about nine tenths of which appear only once. Germline V gives CDR1 SGHRS, CDR2 YFSETQ. V dropped 0 bases and J dropped 6; count of bases not matched to a gene: 4. This CDR3 is built from 14 residues. Material: peripheral blood. The source of this sequence is a man in his fifties with acute or convalescent COVID-19. V usage is TRBV5-1 and J usage is TRBJ1-1; 8 nucleotides agree with TRBD1. CDR3 sequence: CASSLGQGIPEAFF. CDR3 in DNA: TGCGCCAGCAGCTTGGGACAGGGGATTCCTGAAGCTTTCTTT.